The clone carrying this T cell receptor beta chain has ten or more counts. Its matching antigen is unknown. The making of cDNA relied on 5'RACE with 10-nucleotide random UMIs. TCRdb used MiXCR to reprocess the 5' RACE reads, holding one entry per CDR3 protein. The table lists roughly 38,000 distinct CDR3 sequences, more than 2% of them singletons. The source of the sample is a study of neurological immune-mediated disorders. General observations from the study: HTLV-1-associated myelopathy had the most TCR clonal expansion, while multiple sclerosis had the least, a level that fell below healthy controls.

This CDR3 comprises 16 residues. Trimming took off 4 bases at V and 6 bases at J, with 19 bases between the two ends. Germline V gene data show CDR1 as SGHAT and CDR2 as FQNNGV. The rearrangement uses TRBV11-2 and TRBJ2-1; a possible D gene is TRBD1 (6 bases). The sample consisted of PBMCs. The receptor was isolated from a man aged 30-40 years with multiple sclerosis. This chain's CDR3 is CASSYFLQGLSNEQFF. In DNA form, the CDR3 reads TGTGCCAGCAGCTACTTTCTACAGGGTTTGAGCAATGAGCAGTTCTTC.